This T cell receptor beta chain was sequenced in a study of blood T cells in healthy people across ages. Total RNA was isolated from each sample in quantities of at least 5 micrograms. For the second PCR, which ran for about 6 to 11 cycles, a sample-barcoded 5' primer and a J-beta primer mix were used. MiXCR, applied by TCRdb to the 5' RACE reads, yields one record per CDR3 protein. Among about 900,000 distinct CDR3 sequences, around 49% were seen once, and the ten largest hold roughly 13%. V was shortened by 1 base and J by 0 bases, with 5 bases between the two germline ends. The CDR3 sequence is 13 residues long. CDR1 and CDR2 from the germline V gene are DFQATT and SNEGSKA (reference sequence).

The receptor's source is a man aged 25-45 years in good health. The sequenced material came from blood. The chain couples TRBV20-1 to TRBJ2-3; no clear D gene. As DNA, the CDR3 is TGCAGTGCTAGAGGGCAGAGCACAGATACGCAGTATTTT. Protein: CSARGQSTDTQYF.